This T cell receptor (beta chain) was observed in a study of spatial heterogeneity in lung cancer. Turning to the study itself: On average, each unique TCR and UMI combination appeared more than ten times in raw reads. Points from the study as a whole: Estimated TCR-seq coverage of tumor T cells was only around 7% for alpha chains. For beta chains, the corresponding estimate was roughly 13%. Ubiquitous expanded TCR counts tracked ubiquitous nonsynonymous mutations, and regional counts tracked regional ones. Counts of expanded alpha and beta TCRs within tumors tracked the tumor nonsynonymous mutation count.

This clonotype was observed at least ten times. Its antigen is unidentified. This CDR3 has 19 residues. Germline V gives CDR1 MNHNY, CDR2 SVGAGI (reference sequence). Trimming cost V 5 bases and J 2 bases; bases outside gene matches: 15. Time point defined: sample taken at primary tumor resection. Unsorted whole RNA samples from tumor, nontumor lung or frozen PBMC were sequenced. MiXCR, run by TCRdb on the 5' RACE reads, gives a single entry per CDR3 protein. The sample shows about 17,000 distinct CDR3 sequences, under 7% of them seen only once. The clonotype was recovered from a male donor with early-stage non-small cell lung cancer. The material sequenced was lung tumor tissue, taken at surgery. The chain joins TRBV6-6 to TRBJ2-6, with 7 bases that match TRBD2. CDR3 DNA sequence: TGTGCCAGCAGTACCGAGCCGATGGCGGGAGTTACTGGGGCCAACGTCCTGACTTTC. It codes for CASSTEPMAGVTGANVLTF.